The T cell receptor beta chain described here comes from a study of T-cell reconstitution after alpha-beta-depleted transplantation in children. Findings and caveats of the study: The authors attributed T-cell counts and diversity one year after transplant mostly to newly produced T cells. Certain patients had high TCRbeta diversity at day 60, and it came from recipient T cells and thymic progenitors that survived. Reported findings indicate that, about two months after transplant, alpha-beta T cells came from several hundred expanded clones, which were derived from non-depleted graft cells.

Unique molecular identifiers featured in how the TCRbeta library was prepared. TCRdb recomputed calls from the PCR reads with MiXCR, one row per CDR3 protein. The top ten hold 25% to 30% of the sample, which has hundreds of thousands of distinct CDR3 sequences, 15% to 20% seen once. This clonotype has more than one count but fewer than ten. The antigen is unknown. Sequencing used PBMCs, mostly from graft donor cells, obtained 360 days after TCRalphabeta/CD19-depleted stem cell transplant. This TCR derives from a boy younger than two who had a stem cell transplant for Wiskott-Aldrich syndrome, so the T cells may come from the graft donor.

The CDR3 loop reads CAISPGYLQETQYF. As DNA, the CDR3 is TGTGCCATCAGCCCAGGGTACCTCCAAGAGACCCAGTACTTC. This chain joins TRBV10-3 and TRBJ2-5; perhaps TRBD1 as D (5 bases). Germline lookup yields CDR1 ENHRY and CDR2 SYGVKD. The CDR3 is 14 residues long. Trimming cost V 6 bases and J 1 base, with 12 bases left between them.